The 31 T cell receptor beta chains reported below all come from one sample, sequenced in a study of shared clonotypes between healthy human individuals. The data were produced by immunoSEQ multiplex PCR, yet TCRdb's version contains in-frame clones alone and is incomplete. The top ten clones hold around 0.6% of a sample with fewer than 1.4 million clones, approximately 78% of them seen once. The sample consisted of memory CD4+ T cells from PBMCs. The subset here: CD45RA-negative fraction. These receptors originate from a man younger than 35 in good health. Some clones in this sample may be carry-over from other donors' samples.

As DNA, the CDR3 is TGCGCCAGCAGCTTGGGACACTCTGGAAACACCATATATTTT. This translates into CASSLGHSGNTIYF. V and J are TRBV5-1 and TRBJ1-3; D remains ambiguous. CDR1 and CDR2 from the germline V gene are SGHRS and YFSETQ. This CDR3 contains 14 residues. Trimming shortened V by 0 bases and J by 0 bases, and 4 bases separated the two germline ends.

This chain uses TRBV14 with TRBJ2-1, with 8 bases that match TRBD1. CDR3 size: 14 residues. The germline CDR1 and CDR2 sequences are SGHDN and FVKESK. The V gene end was trimmed by 3 bases and the J gene end by 7 bases; junction bases not matched to a gene: 5. CDR3 in amino acids: CASSQQGARNEQFF. CDR3 in DNA: TGTGCCAGCAGCCAGCAGGGGGCGAGGAATGAGCAGTTCTTC.

This chain connects TRBV18 to TRBJ1-4, with unresolved D. The V gene lost 4 bases and the J gene lost 8 bases, with 14 bases spanning the gap. This CDR3 comprises 14 residues. CDR1 and CDR2 (germline): KGHSH, LQKENI. The CDR3 loop reads CASSLQRAEEKLFF. Here the CDR3 DNA reads TGTGCCAGCTCACTGCAAAGGGCGGAGGAAAAACTGTTTTTT.

The J gene is TRBJ2-1, the V gene TRBV29-1; D tentatively fits TRBD1 or TRBD2 (6 bases each). Trimming pared 6 bases from V and 8 bases from J, leaving 17 bases between. The CDR3 sequence is 13 residues long. Germline V gene data show CDR1 as SQVTM and CDR2 as ANQGSEA. CDR3 DNA: TGCAGCGTGGACGGGGGCCGCCGTGATGAGCAGTTCTTC. Its protein product is CSVDGGRRDEQFF.

The rearrangement uses TRBV4-3 and TRBJ1-1; D is unclear. Germline loops: CDR1 LGHNA, CDR2 YSLEER. This CDR3 has 15 amino acids. Trimming took off 1 base at V and 0 bases at J, with 9 bases between the two ends. The CDR3 protein is CASSQVPTMNTEAFF. The CDR3 nucleotides read TGCGCCAGCAGCCAAGTACCCACCATGAACACTGAAGCTTTCTTT.

The chain combines TRBV18 with TRBJ2-7; 9 bases align to TRBD1. Per the germline V gene, CDR1 is KGHSH and CDR2 is LQKENI. The CDR3 loop spans 15 amino acids. V trimming: 4 bases; J trimming: 3 bases; junction bases outside the gene matches: 7. CDR3 sequence reads: CASSRLQGAGYEQYF. The CDR3 bases are TGTGCCAGCTCACGGTTACAGGGGGCAGGCTACGAGCAGTACTTC.

V gene TRBV2 combines with J gene TRBJ1-5, with D unresolved. There are 15 residues in the CDR3. V was clipped by 6 bases and J by 9 bases, with 21 bases between them. Germline CDR1 and CDR2: SNHLY and FYNNEI. CDR3 region: CASSEQWGSVGPQHF. CDR3 nucleotides: TGTGCCAGCAGCGAACAGTGGGGATCCGTAGGGCCCCAGCATTTT.

The chain joins TRBV6-5 to TRBJ2-2; possibly TRBD1 for D (6 bases). The CDR3 loop spans 14 amino acids. Trimming took 9 bases from V and 4 from J, leaving 15 bases between them. CDR1 and CDR2 (germline): MNHEY, SVGAGI. For the CDR3, the DNA is TGTGCCAGTAGGACAGATCGTAGCACCGGGGAGCTGTTTTTT. Translated: CASRTDRSTGELFF.

The rearrangement uses TRBV5-1 and TRBJ1-2, with TRBD1 as a possible D gene (6 bases). The CDR3 has 15 amino acids. Germline lookup yields CDR1 SGHRS and CDR2 YFSETQ. Deletions cut 1 base from V and 1 base from J, with 11 bases between. CDR3 DNA: TGCGCCAGCAGCTTGAGCACAGGGAATAACTATGGCTACACCTTC. It specifies CASSLSTGNNYGYTF.

This rearrangement joins TRBV4-1 to TRBJ2-4; 12 bases are shared with TRBD2. V trimming: 0 bases; J trimming: 2 bases; junction bases outside the gene matches: 8. This CDR3 is 19 amino acids long. Germline CDR1 and CDR2: MGHRA and YSYEKL. The DNA of the CDR3 is TGCGCCAGCAGCCAAGAAGGACTAGCGGGGTCCTTATCCAAAAACATTCAGTACTTC. This gives the protein CASSQEGLAGSLSKNIQYF.

This chain joins TRBV30 and TRBJ1-4, with no clear D. Trimming left V 2 bases short and J 5 bases short, with 24 bases between. Germline V CDR1 and CDR2: GTSNPN, SVGIG (reference sequence). The CDR3 has 18 amino acids. As DNA, the CDR3 is TGTGCCTGGAGTCACGGGTCAAATGGCCGCTGGGAGAATGAAAAACTGTTTTTT. Amino acids: CAWSHGSNGRWENEKLFF.

The chain couples TRBV18 to TRBJ2-5; D remains unclear. V shed 3 bases and J shed 7 bases, with 9 bases lying between them. CDR1 and CDR2 (germline): KGHSH, LQKENI. The CDR3 has 12 residues. The CDR3 loop is CASSPLYGTQYF. CDR3 DNA sequence: TGTGCCAGCTCACCCCTCTATGGGACCCAGTACTTC. The whole variable domain, filled in from reference TRBV18 and TRBJ2-5, reads NAGVMQNPRHLVRRRGQEARLRCSPMKGHSHVYWYRQLPEEGLKFMVYLQKENIIDESGMPKERFSAEFPKEGPSILRIQQVVRGDSAAYFCASSPLYGTQYFGPGTRLLVL.

This clone showed up just once. This rearrangement joins TRBV19 to TRBJ2-5; D uncertain. CDR1 and CDR2 (germline): LNHDA, SQIVND (reference sequence). The CDR3 consists of 13 residues. Trimming took 6 bases from V and 1 from J, leaving 9 bases between them. The CDR3 sequence: CASRMIPQETQYF. CDR3 nucleotide sequence: TGTGCCAGTAGGATGATACCCCAAGAGACCCAGTACTTC.

The chain's CDR3 is CASEASGTGTYNEQFF. CDR3 nucleotides: TGCGCCAGCGAGGCTAGCGGGACCGGCACCTACAATGAGCAGTTCTTC. The chain employs TRBV5-1 and TRBJ2-1; 9 positions match TRBD2. This CDR3 comprises 16 residues. Germline values: CDR1 SGHRS, CDR2 YFSETQ. Trimming at V came to 7 bases and at J to 2 bases, leaving 10 bases not matched to a gene.

The count of this clone is one. The gene calls are TRBV28 and TRBJ1-1, with D maybe TRBD1 (6 bases). Deletions cut 7 bases from V and 8 bases from J, with 14 bases between. CDR1 and CDR2 from the germline V gene are MDHEN and SYDVKM. There are 12 residues in the CDR3. CDR3 sequence reads: CASNWSGVEAFF. In DNA form, the CDR3 reads TGTGCCAGCAACTGGTCAGGGGTAGAAGCTTTCTTT.

The chain employs TRBV28 and TRBJ2-1; unclear D gene. This CDR3 is built from 12 residues. Trimming stripped 8 bases from V and 3 bases from J, with 8 bases between. The germline V gene encodes CDR1 MDHEN and CDR2 SYDVKM. CDR3 coding DNA: TGTGCCAGCGCTACGGGCTACAATGAGCAGTTCTTC. It codes for CASATGYNEQFF.

This chain links TRBV19 with TRBJ1-1; TRBD1 aligns across 8 bases. Germline CDR1 reads LNHDA; CDR2 reads SQIVND (reference sequence). V gave up 2 bases and J gave up 1 base; unmatched junction bases: 9. The CDR3 consists of 17 residues. The chain's CDR3 is CASSITARTGRNTEAFF. The CDR3 DNA sequence: TGTGCCAGTAGTATAACCGCACGGACAGGGAGGAACACTGAAGCTTTCTTT. The full variable domain, rest sourced from reference TRBV19 and TRBJ1-1, is DGGITQSPKYLFRKEGQNVTLSCEQNLNHDAMYWYRQDPGQGLRLIYYSQIVNDFQKGDIAEGYSVSREKKESFPLTVTSAQKNPTAFYLCASSITARTGRNTEAFFGQGTRLTVV.

V usage is TRBV4-1 and J usage is TRBJ1-6; D possibly corresponds to TRBD1 (6 bases). CDR1 MGHRA and CDR2 YSYEKL come from the germline V gene. The CDR3 has 13 residues. V was pared by 3 bases and J by 8 bases, with 8 bases between. This chain's CDR3 is CASSHNRDSPLHF. CDR3 nucleotide sequence: TGCGCCAGCAGCCACAACAGGGATTCACCCCTCCACTTT.

At least ten counts were recorded for this clone. The sample contains more than one DNA sequence encoding this CDR3. CDR3 in DNA: TGCGCCAGCAGCTGGACGGTGAACACCGGGGAGCTGTTTTTT. It codes for CASSWTVNTGELFF. V and J are TRBV5-1 and TRBJ2-2; D is undetermined. The V gene lost 3 bases and the J gene lost 1 base, with 7 bases spanning the gap. Germline lookup yields CDR1 SGHRS and CDR2 YFSETQ. This CDR3 has 14 residues.

The chain is built from TRBV18 and TRBJ1-4, with D tentatively TRBD1 (5 bases). This CDR3 has 14 residues. The germline V gene has CDR1 KGHSH and CDR2 LQKENI. V lost 1 base and J 6 bases, leaving 9 bases between the germline ends. Here the CDR3 DNA reads TGTGCCAGCTCACCACGGGACGGATATGAAAAACTGTTTTTT. The encoded protein is CASSPRDGYEKLFF.

This chain joins TRBV4-2 and TRBJ2-5; D gene ambiguous. Trimming left V 0 bases short and J 8 bases short, with 13 bases between. Germline lookup yields CDR1 LGHNA and CDR2 YNFKEQ. The CDR3 has 14 residues. The CDR3 nucleotides read TGTGCCAGCAGCCAAGAACTTGCCGTGAGTACCCAGTACTTC. Amino acids: CASSQELAVSTQYF.

V is TRBV7-9 and J is TRBJ1-2, with TRBD1 matching 9 bases. The CDR3 totals 14 residues. V shed 5 bases, J shed 3 bases, and the junction held 4 bases outside the gene matches. CDR1 is SEHNR, CDR2 FQNEAQ, per germline (reference sequence). CDR3 in DNA: TGTGCCAGCAGCCGCGGGACAGGGTACTATGGCTACACCTTC. Residues: CASSRGTGYYGYTF.

The chain recombines TRBV7-3 with TRBJ2-6, with D perhaps TRBD2 (5 bases). The V end was cut by 11 bases, the J end by 2 bases, with 22 bases between. Per the germline V gene, CDR1 is SGHTA and CDR2 is FQGTGA. The CDR3 sequence is 17 residues long. CDR3 region: CASTGTDFPPGANVLTF. The CDR3 nucleotides read TGTGCCTCGACGGGAACCGATTTCCCCCCTGGGGCCAACGTCCTGACTTTC.

Comment on this clone: A read error may account for a junction end that differs from germline. Additional DNA sequences in this sample encode the identical CDR3. The V call is TRBV7-9, the J call TRBJ1-5; D is ambiguous. The CDR3 runs 14 residues. Germline CDR1 and CDR2: SEHNR and FQNEAQ (reference sequence). Here the CDR3 reads CASSLVMGNQPQHF. Written as DNA, the CDR3 is TGCGCCAGCAGCTTAGTTATGGGGAATCAGCCCCAGCATTTC.

The chain is built from TRBV5-1 and TRBJ2-2; no firm D call. CDR3 length: 14 amino acids. The ends were cut back, 4 bases at V and 0 bases at J, with 7 bases in the middle. Germline-derived CDR1 and CDR2 are SGHRS and YFSETQ. The CDR3 DNA follows: TGCGCCAGCAGCATTGGACCGAACACCGGGGAGCTGTTTTTT. Translating gives CASSIGPNTGELFF. Using reference TRBV5-1 and TRBJ2-2 for the parts outside the CDR3, the full variable domain is KAGVTQTPRYLIKTRGQQVTLSCSPISGHRSVSWYQQTPGQGLQFLFEYFSETQRNKGNFPGRFSGRQFSNSRSEMNVSTLELGDSALYLCASSIGPNTGELFFGEGSRLTVL.

The chain has TRBV18 and TRBJ2-2; 12 bases fit TRBD2. Germline-derived CDR1 and CDR2 are KGHSH and LQKENI. After removal of 3 bases from V and 5 bases from J, the junction contained 4 bases not matched to a gene. This CDR3 is built from 16 residues. CDR3 sequence reads: CASSPALAGGTGELFF. In DNA form, the CDR3 reads TGTGCCAGCTCACCGGCACTAGCGGGAGGAACCGGGGAGCTGTTTTTT.

This clone came up many times. The J gene is TRBJ1-2, the V gene TRBV29-1; TRBD1 matches 7 bases. Unmatched junction bases numbered 8, after V lost 4 bases and J lost 0 bases. CDR1 is SQVTM and CDR2 is ANQGSEA in the germline V gene. The CDR3 length is 15 residues. The CDR3 loop reads CSVVVGTAPNYGYTF. The CDR3 DNA reads TGCAGCGTTGTAGTGGGGACAGCCCCTAACTATGGCTACACCTTC.

This clone has just a few counts. J is TRBJ2-2 and V is TRBV9; TRBD2 aligns across 11 bases. The ends lost 3 bases at V and 2 bases at J; junction bases unmatched: 3. Germline CDR1 SGDLS, CDR2 YYNGEE. The CDR3 length is 16 residues. The CDR3 is CASSGGTSGNTGELFF. CDR3 sequence (DNA): TGTGCCAGCAGCGGGGGGACTAGCGGAAACACCGGGGAGCTGTTTTTT.

This clone was recorded many times. The chain uses TRBV18 and TRBJ1-1, with a tentative D call TRBD1 (5 bases). CDR1 and CDR2 from the germline V gene are KGHSH and LQKENI. Trimming took off 3 bases at V and 5 bases at J, with 19 bases between the two ends. This CDR3 is built from 16 residues. The CDR3 sequence is CASSPTLGGMGTEAFF. CDR3 bases: TGTGCCAGCTCACCCACCCTCGGGGGGATGGGAACTGAAGCTTTCTTT.

The rearrangement links TRBV29-1 to TRBJ2-7, with D tentatively TRBD2 (5 bases). Per the germline V gene, CDR1 is SQVTM and CDR2 is ANQGSEA. Trimming pared 5 bases from V and 5 bases from J, leaving 19 bases between. The CDR3 has 14 amino acids. CDR3 nucleotide sequence: TGCAGCGTTAGGGTCGGGATACATAGCGACGAGCAGTACTTC. This encodes CSVRVGIHSDEQYF.

The genes are TRBV5-1 and TRBJ2-5; TRBD1 agrees at 7 bases. The length of the CDR3 is 15 residues. Germline lookup yields CDR1 SGHRS and CDR2 YFSETQ. The J segment lost 1 base and the V segment lost 3 bases, leaving 6 bases of the junction unmatched. The CDR3 reads CASSSGTATQETQYF. In nucleotides, the CDR3 is TGCGCCAGCAGCTCTGGGACAGCGACCCAAGAGACCCAGTACTTC.